The next 7 T cell receptor beta chains were all read from a single sample in a study of CD8 T cells in ankylosing spondylitis (dated by TCRdb to 2017 to 2019). Study-level results and caveats: Blood from ankylosing spondylitis patients appeared to be characterized by a TCR beta motif made up of 8 or 9 highly homologous amino acid variants.

Their cognate antigens are unknown. The library relied on 5' RACE. The instrument was an Illumina HiSeq 2500. TCRdb reran the public reads through fastp at Q25 and MiXCR, keeping productive beta chains. CDR3 protein sequences are deduplicated, and each keeps its most common genes and DNA. This sample comprises under 450,000 distinct CDR3 sequences, approximately 17% of them detected only once. Over 0.9% of the sample rests with the top ten. What was sequenced was blood, either unsorted or a sorted T cell fraction (not recorded which). These receptors originate from a male donor with ankylosing spondylitis.

V gene TRBV3-1 combines with J gene TRBJ2-7, with 16 bases that match TRBD2. V lost 3 bases, J lost 0 bases, and 5 bases stayed unmatched. The CDR3 length is 18 residues. Germline lookup yields CDR1 LGHDT and CDR2 YNNKEL (reference sequence). CDR3 in DNA: TGTGCCAGCAGCCAGGTGGGACTAGCGGGGGGGAGCTCCTACGAGCAGTACTTC. Residues: CASSQVGLAGGSSYEQYF.

Here the CDR3 DNA reads TGCGCCAGCAGCTGGGGACCCGGGAACTACAATGAGCAGTTCTTC. It codes for CASSWGPGNYNEQFF. This chain links TRBV5-1 with TRBJ2-1; either TRBD1 or TRBD2 may fit D (5 bases each). The germline gives CDR1 SGHRS, CDR2 YFSETQ. V was clipped by 3 bases and J by 3 bases, with 13 bases between them. This CDR3 comprises 15 residues.

The V and J genes are TRBV7-6 and TRBJ1-1; 7 nucleotides align to TRBD1. Looked up from germline, CDR1 is SGHVS and CDR2 is FNYEAQ. The CDR3 consists of 15 residues. J gave up 7 bases and V 5 bases, and 13 bases lay outside the gene matches. CDR3 in amino acids: CASSPLGRGRGEAFF. In DNA, the CDR3 is TGTGCCAGCAGCCCCCTGGGTAGGGGGCGGGGTGAAGCTTTCTTT.

This clonotype was observed at least ten times. This chain uses TRBV3-1 with TRBJ2-3; TRBD1 aligns across 10 bases. Germline trimming cut 6 bases from V and 1 base from J; bases unmatched to any gene: 7. This CDR3 has 16 amino acids. Germline V lookup: CDR1 LGHDT, CDR2 YNNKEL (reference sequence). CDR3 bases: TGTGCCAGCAGGCCGGCGGGGACAGGGGGCACAGATACGCAGTATTTT. Amino acid sequence: CASRPAGTGGTDTQYF.

This clonotype was seen more than once but under ten times. The chain links TRBV14 to TRBJ2-1; 7 bases align to TRBD2. The germline gives CDR1 SGHDN, CDR2 FVKESK. V gave up 0 bases and J gave up 0 bases; unmatched junction bases: 5. The CDR3 runs 17 residues. The CDR3 loop reads CASSQDWRESSYNEQFF. In DNA form, the CDR3 reads TGTGCCAGCAGCCAAGATTGGCGGGAGAGCTCCTACAATGAGCAGTTCTTC.

This clonotype was recorded at least ten times. The J gene is TRBJ2-2, the V gene TRBV29-1; weak D call: TRBD1 (6 bases). The CDR3 is made up of 15 amino acids. The germline CDR1 and CDR2 sequences are SQVTM and ANQGSEA. The germline V and J ends were trimmed by 2 bases and 4 bases, with 14 bases remaining between them. DNA for the CDR3: TGCAGCGTTGAAAGGGGGTCTGGGCCCACCGGGGAGCTGTTTTTT. Residues: CSVERGSGPTGELFF.

The chain carries TRBV12-3 or TRBV12-4 and TRBJ1-3; D is ambiguous. The CDR3 consists of 14 residues. V lost 1 base and J 2 bases, leaving 6 bases between the germline ends. For the CDR3, the DNA is TGTGCCAGCAGTTTAGTAGGCCCTGGAAACACCATATATTTT. Encoded protein: CASSLVGPGNTIYF.